This paragraph reports one T cell receptor (beta chain). This clone was detected only once. It has no known antigen specificity. No base quality information exists; no much larger clone differs at one position. This entry belongs to a study of blood T cell repertoires in COVID-19 (dated by TCRdb to 2018 to 2021). Background on the whole study: Collaborator samples came from the United States, Italy and Spain and covered acute and convalescent phases of COVID-19. The samples were drawn from the first 160 participants of the ongoing ImmuneRACE study and from 1,254 subjects provided by 6 global collaborators. Nearly every sample came with metadata listing a de-identified subject ID, COVID-19 status, age in years and sex. Where available, HLA class I and class II types were obtained from metadata supplied by the sample provider rather than from assay-based typing. The dataset comprised deeply sampled blood TCRbeta repertoires from subjects exposed to, actively infected with, or recovered from COVID-19. The repertoires were made available in a free public database intended to serve as a resource for research on the immune response to SARS-CoV-2. The material from the prospective study consisted of cDNA or gDNA derived from T cells, B-cell-depleted T cells, or PBMCs.

The CDR3 goes from the cysteine to the phenylalanine over 15 residues. Kept here is only the CDR3 DNA, which spans 45 bases and is read in frame from base 1. According to the germline V gene (reference sequence), CDR1 reads MNHEY and CDR2 reads SMNVEV. V and J lose 5 bases and 5 bases, and a span of 18 bases separates them. The collaborating institutions used their own protocols to collect whole blood in K2EDTA tubes. For TCRbeta analysis, collaborator samples were shipped as frozen whole blood, as isolated PBMCs, or as DNA extracted from either sample type. TCRbeta CDR3 regions were amplified from genomic DNA using the immunoSEQ Assay, a bias-controlled multiplex PCR. The authors processed their data as follows. Nucleated cell counts per sample were estimated from amplification of reference gene primers within the assay. To quantify the absolute abundance of each unique TCRbeta CDR3 rearrangement, sequence reads were collapsed and filtered. For each sample, productive Simpson clonality was calculated as the square root of Simpson's diversity index across productive rearrangements. TCRdb carries this immuneACCESS record with in-frame sequences only. Its versions omit some clonotypes, under half of them owing to an unresolved V gene in the studies checked, with the rest unexplained. V and J calls plus clone size are reproduced from that table; the DNA served to infer D and trimming. The sample table shows 120,000 or so clones, and about 86% are seen once. 5.5% to 6.5% of the sample lies in the top ten.

Findings and caveats that apply to the study as a whole: The quantity of clinical and demographic metadata differed by source and by participant and was supplied without curation.

Recombination connected TRBV27 to TRBJ1-1; the D region possibly corresponds to TRBD1 (5 bases align). This receptor was taken from a man at least 80 years old with active or convalescent COVID-19. The sequencing input was peripheral blood. DNA sequence: TGTGCCAGCAGTCGCCGGGACGGGAGGGTAACTGAAGCTTTCTTT. It encodes CASSRRDGRVTEAFF.